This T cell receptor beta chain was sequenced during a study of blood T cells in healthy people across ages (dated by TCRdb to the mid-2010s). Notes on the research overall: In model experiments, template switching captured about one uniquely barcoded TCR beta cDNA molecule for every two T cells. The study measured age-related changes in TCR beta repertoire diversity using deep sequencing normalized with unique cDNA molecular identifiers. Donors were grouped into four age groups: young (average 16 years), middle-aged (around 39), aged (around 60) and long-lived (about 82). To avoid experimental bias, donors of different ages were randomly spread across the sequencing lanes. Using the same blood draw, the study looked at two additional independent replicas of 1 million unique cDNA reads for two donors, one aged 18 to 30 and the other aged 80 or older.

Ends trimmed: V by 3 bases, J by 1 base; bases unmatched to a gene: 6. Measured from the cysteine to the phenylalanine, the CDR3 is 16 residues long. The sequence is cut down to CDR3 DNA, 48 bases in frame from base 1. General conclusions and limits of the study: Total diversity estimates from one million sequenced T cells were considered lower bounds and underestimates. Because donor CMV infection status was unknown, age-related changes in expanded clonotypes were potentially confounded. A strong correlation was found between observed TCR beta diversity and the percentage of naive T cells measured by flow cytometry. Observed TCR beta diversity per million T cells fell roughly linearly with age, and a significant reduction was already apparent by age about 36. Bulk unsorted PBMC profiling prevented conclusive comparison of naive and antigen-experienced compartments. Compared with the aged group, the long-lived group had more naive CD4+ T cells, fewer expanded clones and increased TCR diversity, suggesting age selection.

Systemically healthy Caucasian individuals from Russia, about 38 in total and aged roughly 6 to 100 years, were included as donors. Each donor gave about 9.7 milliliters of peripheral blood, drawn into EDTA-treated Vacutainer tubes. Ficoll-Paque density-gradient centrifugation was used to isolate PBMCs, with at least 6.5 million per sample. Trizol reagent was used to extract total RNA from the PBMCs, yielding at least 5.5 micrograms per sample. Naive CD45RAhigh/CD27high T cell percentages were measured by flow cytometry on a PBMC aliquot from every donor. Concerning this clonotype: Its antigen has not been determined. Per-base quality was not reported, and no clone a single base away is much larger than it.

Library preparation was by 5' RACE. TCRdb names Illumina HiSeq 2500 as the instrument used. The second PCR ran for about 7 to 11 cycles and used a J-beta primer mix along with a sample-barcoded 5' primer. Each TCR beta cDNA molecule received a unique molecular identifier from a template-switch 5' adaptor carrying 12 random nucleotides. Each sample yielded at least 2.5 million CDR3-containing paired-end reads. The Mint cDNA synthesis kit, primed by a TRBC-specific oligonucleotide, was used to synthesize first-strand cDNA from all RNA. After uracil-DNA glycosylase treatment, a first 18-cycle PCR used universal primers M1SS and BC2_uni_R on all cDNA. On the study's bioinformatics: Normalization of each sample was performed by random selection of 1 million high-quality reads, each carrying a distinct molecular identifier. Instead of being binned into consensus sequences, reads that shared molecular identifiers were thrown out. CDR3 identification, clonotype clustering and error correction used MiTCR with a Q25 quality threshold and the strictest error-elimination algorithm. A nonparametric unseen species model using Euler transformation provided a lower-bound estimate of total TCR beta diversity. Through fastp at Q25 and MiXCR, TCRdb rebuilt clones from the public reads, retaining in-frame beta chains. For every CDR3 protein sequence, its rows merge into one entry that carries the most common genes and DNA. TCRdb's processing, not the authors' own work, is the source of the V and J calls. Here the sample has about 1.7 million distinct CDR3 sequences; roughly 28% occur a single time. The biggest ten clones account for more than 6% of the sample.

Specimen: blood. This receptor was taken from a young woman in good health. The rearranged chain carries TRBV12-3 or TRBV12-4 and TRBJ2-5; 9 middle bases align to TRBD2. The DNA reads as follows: TGTGCCAGCAGTTTGTATCTAGCGGGGCCCCAAGAGACCCAGTACTTC. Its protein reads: CASSLYLAGPQETQYF.